Below, 21 T cell receptor beta chains from the same sample are listed, as sequenced in a study of T-cell reconstitution after alpha-beta-depleted transplantation in children. Preparing the TCRbeta library involved the use of unique molecular identifiers. TCRdb passed the PCR reads through MiXCR, listing each CDR3 protein once. The sample records about 980,000 distinct CDR3 sequences, about 26% being singletons. This sample comprised PBMCs, mostly from graft donor cells, obtained 360 days after TCRalphabeta/CD19-depleted stem cell transplant. Every receptor here comes from a boy less than two years old who had a stem cell transplant for SCID, so the T cells may come from the graft donor.

This clonotype has a handful of counts. The chain links TRBV15 to TRBJ2-2; TRBD2 is a possible D gene (5 bases). Per the germline V gene, CDR1 is LNHNV and CDR2 is YYDKDF (reference sequence). CDR3 length equals 17 residues. Trimming shortened V by 0 bases and J by 1 base, and 12 bases separated the two germline ends. Here the CDR3 DNA reads TGTGCCACCAGCAGAGATTATGGAGGCCTGAACACCGGGGAGCTGTTTTTT. This gives the protein CATSRDYGGLNTGELFF.

The chain combines TRBV3-1 with TRBJ2-1; the D gene is possibly TRBD2 (7 bases). The germline V gene encodes CDR1 LGHDT and CDR2 YNNKEL (reference sequence). The CDR3 totals 16 residues. Deletions cut 4 bases from V and 3 bases from J, with 16 bases between. The CDR3 bases are TGTGCCAGCAGCCGCCTCAAGGGGGGGGTCTACAATGAGCAGTTCTTC. Translated, it gives CASSRLKGGVYNEQFF.

This clonotype was counted only a few times. This chain connects TRBV18 to TRBJ2-5, with TRBD2 identical over 7 bases. The ends lost 4 bases at V and 5 bases at J; junction bases unmatched: 4. The germline CDR1 and CDR2 sequences are KGHSH and LQKENI. The CDR3 is made up of 13 amino acids. CDR3 DNA: TGTGCCAGCTCACTACGACTAGCTGAGACCCAGTACTTC. Translated, it gives CASSLRLAETQYF.

The sample holds a few counts of this clonotype. The rearrangement links TRBV12-3 or TRBV12-4 to TRBJ2-5; D may be TRBD1 (6 bases). This CDR3 has 15 residues. The germline V and J ends were trimmed by 5 bases and 3 bases, with 16 bases remaining between them. CDR3: CASSPEGTPKETQYF. DNA of the CDR3: TGTGCCAGCAGTCCAGAGGGGACACCTAAAGAGACCCAGTACTTC.

This clonotype was detected a few times. The chain recombines TRBV29-1 with TRBJ1-1; D is possibly TRBD1 (5 bases). Trimming removed 6 bases from V and 3 bases from J, with 11 bases in between. This CDR3 contains 12 residues. Germline V gene lookup returns CDR1 SQVTM and CDR2 ANQGSEA. CDR3 loop: CSVRGWDTEAFF. CDR3 nucleotides: TGCAGCGTAAGGGGCTGGGACACTGAAGCTTTCTTT.

This clonotype has just a few counts. The chain couples TRBV29-1 to TRBJ2-5; unclear D gene. This CDR3 has 13 amino acids. V gave up 3 bases and J gave up 6 bases, with 14 bases separating them. Germline V lookup: CDR1 SQVTM, CDR2 ANQGSEA. The CDR3 DNA reads as TGCAGCGTTGAGTTTGTCACCCTACAGACCCAGTACTTC. Translating gives CSVEFVTLQTQYF.

CDR3 bases: TGTGCCAGCAGCTTAGACCCGGCGATAGCGGGGGGACGAGATGAGCAGTTCTTC. Translation gives CASSLDPAIAGGRDEQFF. The chain carries TRBV11-2 and TRBJ2-1, with 10 bases matching TRBD2. V dropped 0 bases and J dropped 8; count of bases not matched to a gene: 13. The CDR3 runs 18 residues. CDR1 and CDR2 from the germline V gene are SGHAT and FQNNGV.

This rearrangement joins TRBV7-8 to TRBJ1-2; D uncertain. Germline CDR1 is SGHVS and CDR2 is FQNEAQ. The CDR3 sequence is 13 residues long. Trimming shortened V by 5 bases and J by 1 base, and 8 bases separated the two germline ends. CDR3 nucleotides: TGTGCCAGCAGCCCGCCTAATAACTATGGCTACACCTTC. Residues: CASSPPNNYGYTF.

The chain joins TRBV15 to TRBJ2-2; a weak D match, TRBD1 (6 bases). V was shortened by 0 bases and J by 5 bases, with 13 bases between the two germline ends. Germline CDR1 LNHNV, CDR2 YYDKDF (reference sequence). There are 16 residues in the CDR3. CDR3 nucleotide sequence: TGTGCCACCAGCAGAGATAGGGCCAGGGGAACCGGGGAGCTGTTTTTT. Amino acids: CATSRDRARGTGELFF.

This clonotype has just a few counts. This chain links TRBV6-1 with TRBJ1-1, with D uncertain. The CDR3 sequence is 13 residues long. Trimming left V 8 bases short and J 0 bases short, with 10 bases between. Germline V lookup: CDR1 MNHNS, CDR2 SASEGT. CDR3 protein: CASLGSMNTEAFF. In DNA form, the CDR3 reads TGTGCCAGCCTAGGGAGCATGAACACTGAAGCTTTCTTT.

Written as DNA, the CDR3 is TGTGCCAGCAGTTCCCAGACAGGGGAGGAGACCCAGTACTTC. Protein: CASSSQTGEETQYF. The rearrangement links TRBV28 to TRBJ2-5, with 8 bases lining up with TRBD1. The CDR3 runs 14 residues. CDR1 is MDHEN, CDR2 SYDVKM, per germline. Trimming removed 4 bases from V and 5 bases from J; junction bases left unmatched: 6.

The rearrangement uses TRBV13 and TRBJ2-3; TRBD2 aligns across 12 bases. The CDR3 is 19 amino acids. Trimming cost V 3 bases and J 4 bases; bases outside gene matches: 14. Germline V gene lookup returns CDR1 PRHDT and CDR2 FYEKMQ (reference sequence). CDR3 nucleotides: TGTGCCAGCAGCTTCCCTAAAGGGAGGGGACTAGCGGGTCCAGATACGCAGTATTTT. Translated, it gives CASSFPKGRGLAGPDTQYF.

The chain links TRBV6-1 to TRBJ1-4; 10 bases line up with TRBD1. The CDR3 totals 16 residues. V gave up 6 bases and J gave up 6 bases; unmatched junction bases: 10. Germline CDR1 is MNHNS and CDR2 is SASEGT. CDR3 DNA: TGTGCCAGCAGACCCTTGACAGGGGGCGTAGATGAAAAACTGTTTTTT. Its protein is CASRPLTGGVDEKLFF.

The gene calls are TRBV9 and TRBJ2-3; 8 bases line up with TRBD1. Germline V gene lookup returns CDR1 SGDLS and CDR2 YYNGEE. J lost 5 bases, V lost 4 bases, and 6 bases had no gene match. CDR3 length equals 14 residues. The CDR3 spells CASSRTGWVDTQYF. CDR3 bases: TGTGCCAGCAGCCGGACAGGGTGGGTAGATACGCAGTATTTT.

The chain couples TRBV15 to TRBJ2-7, with a weak D call TRBD2 (6 bases). The CDR3 consists of 14 residues. V was trimmed by 0 bases and J by 5 bases, leaving 11 bases between them. Germline CDR1 is LNHNV and CDR2 is YYDKDF (reference sequence). The CDR3 region is CATSRDAGYHEQYF. DNA for the CDR3: TGTGCCACCAGCAGAGATGCGGGGTACCACGAGCAGTACTTC.

The chain carries TRBV9 and TRBJ1-6, with D uncertain. Germline CDR1 is SGDLS and CDR2 is YYNGEE. This CDR3 has 12 residues. V lost 0 bases, J lost 13 bases, and 8 bases lay in between. This CDR3 is CASSVALGPLHF. CDR3 bases: TGTGCCAGCAGCGTAGCCCTAGGGCCCCTCCACTTT.

The CDR3 DNA follows: TGTGCCAGCAGCCAAGAAGTCAATGAGCAGTTCTTC. It codes for CASSQEVNEQFF. The chain is built from TRBV3-1 and TRBJ2-1; D unresolved. The germline V gene has CDR1 LGHDT and CDR2 YNNKEL (reference sequence). Trimming took 0 bases from V and 6 from J, leaving 3 bases between them. The length of the CDR3 is 12 residues.

This clonotype was seen ten or more times. The chain links TRBV5-1 to TRBJ1-1; D ambiguous. CDR1 and CDR2 from the germline V gene are SGHRS and YFSETQ. This CDR3 is built from 13 residues. V lost 5 bases to trimming and J lost 0 bases, with 8 bases between them. The CDR3 spells CASRRKMNTEAFF. The DNA for the CDR3 is TGCGCCAGCAGGAGAAAGATGAACACTGAAGCTTTCTTT.

This rearrangement joins TRBV4-2 to TRBJ2-1; 7 bases map to TRBD2. J lost 7 bases, V lost 1 base, and 7 bases had no gene match. CDR1 and CDR2 (germline): LGHNA, YNFKEQ. This CDR3 contains 15 residues. This CDR3 is CASSQVTGGGNEQFF. Written as DNA, the CDR3 is TGTGCCAGCAGCCAAGTAACGGGGGGAGGGAATGAGCAGTTCTTC.

This clonotype has ten or more counts. The DNA of the CDR3 is TGTGCCAGCAGTTTTCAAGCGGGCACAGATACGCAGTATTTT. Translating it yields CASSFQAGTDTQYF. The V and J genes are TRBV12-3 or TRBV12-4 and TRBJ2-3, with D possibly being TRBD2 (5 bases). The ends were cut back, 3 bases at V and 1 base at J, with 8 bases in the middle. This CDR3 contains 14 residues.

The rearrangement links TRBV10-3 to TRBJ1-1, with D possibly being TRBD1 (5 bases). Germline V gene sequence: CDR1 ENHRY, CDR2 SYGVKD. The CDR3 covers 12 residues. Trimming removed 10 bases from V and 5 bases from J, with 14 bases in between. The CDR3 here is CATGERKTEAFF. DNA of the CDR3: TGTGCCACGGGGGAAAGAAAGACTGAAGCTTTCTTT.